This T cell receptor beta chain was retrieved from a study of shared clonotypes between healthy human individuals (TCRdb year 2020). In terms of the full investigation: The cohort included three men and two women between 18 and 49 years of age. For each donor, three plates each were used for CD4 naive and CD4 memory, two plates were used for CD8 naive, and one plate was used for CD8 memory. To estimate repertoire size and how much clonotype sharing occurs between individuals, the study deeply sequenced the blood TCR repertoires of about five healthy adults. Different laboratories and diverse techniques were used to prepare libraries and sequence TCR repertoires, to increase sequencing depth and limit assay-specific biases. Each donor's leukapheresis produced roughly between roughly 0.94 and 9.5 billion PBMCs.

As regards this clone: Which antigen it targets is not known. Relative to the germline gene, one junction end is altered; a read error may explain this.

Points the paper makes about the study in general: Compared with non-shared clonotypes, the clonotypes found in all four sorted-subset donors had higher generation probabilities. Naive subsets generally had larger estimated clonotype richness than memory subsets did. Pairwise subsampling led to the expectation that sequencing depth would affect the degree of clonotype sharing among donors. Only blood was sampled, and tissue TCR repertoires likely differ from those in blood. Across a handful of donors, approximately 5% of naive CD4, roughly 3.5% of naive CD8, 2.3% of memory CD4, and roughly 0.4% of memory CD8 clonotypes were shared. The genetic and exposure-history diversity represented was limited by the small number of donors. Rarefaction of sorted-subset datasets indicated incomplete sequencing despite the large sequencing depth.

From the germline V gene (reference sequence), CDR1 is LNHNV and CDR2 is YYDKDF. Spanning cysteine to phenylalanine, the CDR3 consists of 14 amino acids. The read is trimmed to its CDR3 DNA, 42 bases read in frame from base 1. CD8 naive samples were CD45RO-negative cells positively selected for CCR7, giving a CD45RA+CCR7+ population that excluded TemRA cells. The donors were healthy, HIV-negative adults who had no recently reported acute infections or vaccinations. All donors were Caucasian adults living in Nashville, Tennessee, USA. Blood was collected by leukapheresis, and PBMCs were isolated by Ficoll-Histopaque density gradient centrifugation and then cryopreserved in liquid nitrogen vapor phase. Analytical flow cytometry was used to check the purity and quantity of each magnetically sorted T cell population. Genomic DNA was isolated from each sorted fraction and quantified by UV absorbance on a Nanodrop 2000c.

Using the deep immunoSEQ assay, TCR CDR3 regions were amplified from genomic DNA by multiplex PCR. Genomic DNA extracted from each cell subset was distributed evenly over all wells of several immunoSEQ 96-well plates, and each plate served as one replicate. For sorted subsets, about 0.2 ug genomic DNA, equal to about 30,000 T cell genomes, was loaded into each replicate PCR. Purified libraries were measured with a Qubit 3.0 fluorometer, size-checked on a Bioanalyzer 2100, and measured again with the KAPA Library Quantification kit. Every immunoSEQ 96-well plate was sequenced on a separate single-read 150-cycle Illumina NextSeq 550 flow cell. On the authors' methods: Because only junctional sequences without quality scores were contained in the immunoSEQ output, filtering matching that applied to full-length reads could not be performed. To assign V/J genes and CDR3, sequences were annotated against IMGT germline references using PyIR, a Python wrapper for IgBLAST v1.9. Reads were removed for weak V/J assignments (E-value above 1e-6), missing CDR3, stop codons, out-of-frame junctions, or ambiguous translated residues. V3J clonotypes were defined as sequences sharing the same inferred V gene, J gene, and CDR3 amino acid sequence. The percentage overlap between two repertoires was calculated by dividing the number of shared unique clonotypes by the size of the smaller repertoire. Three approaches were used to assess repertoire richness: RTK rarefaction, the Chao1 estimator, and Recon v2.1 estimates of unobserved clonotypes. OLGA was used to compute generation probabilities for all TCRbeta clonotypes that the gDNA method yielded from several donors. TCRdb's version of the immuneACCESS table is confined to in-frame rearrangements and falls short of the full clone set. An unresolved V gene accounts for under half of the shortfall where checked; the remainder is of unknown origin. The V and J calls and clone size were taken over from that table, and D and trimming were inferred from the DNA. For this sample the table gives 750,000 to 1,000,000 clones, of which 90% to 95% were detected only once. Nearly 25% of the sample rests with the top ten.

The clonotype originates from a man aged 30 to 45 in good health. In this chain, TRBV15 is recombined with TRBJ1-1; possibly the D gene is TRBD1, per 5 matching bases. The sequenced material came from naive CD8+ T cells sorted from blood. The cell subset or site label of this sample denotes: CD45RA+CCR7+. The DNA is as follows: TGTGCCACCAGCGGAGACAGCTTGAACACTGAAGCTTTCTTT. Its protein product is CATSGDSLNTEAFF.